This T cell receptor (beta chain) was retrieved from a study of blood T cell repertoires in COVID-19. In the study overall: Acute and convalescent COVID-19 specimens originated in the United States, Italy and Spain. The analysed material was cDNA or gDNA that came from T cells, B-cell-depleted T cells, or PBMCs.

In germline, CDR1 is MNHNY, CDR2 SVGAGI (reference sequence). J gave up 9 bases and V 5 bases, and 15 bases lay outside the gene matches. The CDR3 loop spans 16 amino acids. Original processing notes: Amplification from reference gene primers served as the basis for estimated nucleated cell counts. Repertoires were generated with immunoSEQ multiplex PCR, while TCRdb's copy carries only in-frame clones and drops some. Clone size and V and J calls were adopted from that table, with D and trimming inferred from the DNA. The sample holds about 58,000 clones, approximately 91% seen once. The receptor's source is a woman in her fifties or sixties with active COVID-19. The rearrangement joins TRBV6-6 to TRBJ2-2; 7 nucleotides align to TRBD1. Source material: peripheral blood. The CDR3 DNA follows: TGTGCCAGCAGTACCCCCCGGACAGGCGGGCACCGGGAGCTGTTTTTT. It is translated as CASSTPRTGGHRELFF.